The 3 T cell receptor beta chains below were found in one sample sequenced in a study of STAT5B mutations in CD4+ large granular lymphocyte leukemia. Sequencing was performed with immunoSEQ multiplex PCR; in TCRdb, only in-frame clones are kept and a portion is missing. The sample shows some 34,000 clones, approximately 74% of them seen only once. The material sequenced was CD4+ T cells from blood buffy coats. All receptors derive from a human donor in good health.

V is TRBV15 and J is TRBJ2-1, with D unresolved. V was clipped by 0 bases and J by 7 bases, with 22 bases between them. The CDR3 is 18 amino acids. Per germline, CDR1 LNHNV and CDR2 YYDKDF (reference sequence). The CDR3 DNA reads TGTGCCACCAGCAGAGATTCTTGGGCAGGTCAAACGAGGAATGAGCAGTTCTTC. It is translated as CATSRDSWAGQTRNEQFF. Variable domain in full (rest from reference TRBV15 and TRBJ2-1): DAMVIQNPRYQVTQFGKPVTLSCSQTLNHNVMYWYQQKSSQAPKLLFHYYDKDFNNEADTPDNFQSRRPNTSFCFLDIRSPGLGDTAMYLCATSRDSWAGQTRNEQFFGPGTRLTVL.

This clone was seen more than once but under ten times. The chain employs TRBV5-6 and TRBJ2-1; D is perhaps TRBD2 (5 bases). V lost 2 bases, J lost 7 bases, and 16 bases lay in between. Germline V gene data show CDR1 as SGHDT and CDR2 as YYEEEE. There are 15 residues in the CDR3. In DNA form, the CDR3 reads TGTGCCAGCAGCTTCTCCTCGGGGTTCGGGAATGAGCAGTTCTTC. As protein: CASSFSSGFGNEQFF.

The rearrangement joins TRBV6-1 to TRBJ1-2, with D perhaps TRBD1 (6 bases). V dropped 1 base and J dropped 3 bases, with 6 bases sitting between them. The V gene's germline CDR1 is MNHNS and CDR2 SASEGT. This CDR3 spans 13 amino acids. CDR3 sequence reads: CASSEGQDYGYTF. In DNA form, the CDR3 reads TGTGCCAGCAGTGAAGGACAGGACTATGGCTACACCTTC.